This T cell receptor beta chain is drawn from a study of blood T cell repertoires in COVID-19. V was shortened by 3 bases and J by 0 bases, with 7 bases between the two germline ends. This CDR3 region has 15 residues. Per the germline V gene, CDR1 is SGHRS and CDR2 is YFSETQ. The table came from immunoSEQ multiplex PCR; TCRdb's copy has only in-frame clones and leaves some out. The table includes some 180,000 clones, more than 65% detected once. The sequenced sample was peripheral blood. The chain links TRBV5-1 to TRBJ2-6; no firm D call. The TCR originated in a man aged 65 to 85 with active or convalescent COVID-19. CDR3 DNA sequence: TGCGCCAGCAGCTCCAGGCCCTCTGGGGCCAACGTCCTGACTTTC. It encodes CASSSRPSGANVLTF.